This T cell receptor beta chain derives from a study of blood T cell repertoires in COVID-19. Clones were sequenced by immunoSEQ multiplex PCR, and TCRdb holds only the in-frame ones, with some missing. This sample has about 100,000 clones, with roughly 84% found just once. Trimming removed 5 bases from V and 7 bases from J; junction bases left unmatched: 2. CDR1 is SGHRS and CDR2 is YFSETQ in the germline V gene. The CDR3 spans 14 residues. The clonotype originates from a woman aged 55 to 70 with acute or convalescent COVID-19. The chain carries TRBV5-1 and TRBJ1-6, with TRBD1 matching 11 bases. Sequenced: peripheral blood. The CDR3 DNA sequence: TGCGCCAGCAGTAGGGACAGGGGGAATTCACCCCTCCACTTT. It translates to CASSRDRGNSPLHF.